This T cell receptor beta chain came from a study of blood T cell repertoires in COVID-19. At the level of the study: The study drew acute and convalescent COVID-19 samples from the United States, Italy and Spain.

Per the authors' pipeline: Estimated nucleated cell counts came from reference gene primer amplification. This table comes from immunoSEQ multiplex PCR, and its TCRdb copy is limited to in-frame clones, with some not included. The DNA gave D and trimming, while V, J and clone size come from that table. Of roughly 250,000 clones listed, over 80% are singletons. In germline, CDR1 is ENHRY, CDR2 SYGVKD. The V segment lost 6 bases and the J segment 2 bases; nucleotides outside the gene matches: 5. The CDR3 loop spans 15 amino acids. V usage is TRBV10-3 and J usage is TRBJ2-2, with 8 bases matching TRBD2. The TCR was taken from an older woman with active or convalescent COVID-19. Sequencing input: peripheral blood. CDR3 sequence reads: CAISDWTSNTGELFF. As DNA, the CDR3 is TGTGCCATCAGCGACTGGACTAGCAACACCGGGGAGCTGTTTTTT.